This TCR beta chain was documented in a study of cytomegalovirus exposure and HLA in healthy donors. Primers: 60 Vbeta forward and 13 Jbeta reverse. Method: immunoSEQ multiplex PCR; TCRdb's copy keeps in-frame clones and lacks some. Here the sample spans some 220,000 clones, about 89% being singletons. The CDR3 runs 17 residues. Germline trimming cut 3 bases from V and 6 bases from J; bases unmatched to any gene: 9. Germline V gene sequence: CDR1 SGHAT, CDR2 FQNNGV. The chain is built from TRBV11-2 and TRBJ2-3; 13 nucleotides line up with TRBD2. This TCR came from a woman younger than 30 in good health and CMV-seronegative. The sequencing input was PBMCs. The CDR3 nucleotides are TGTGCCAGCAGCTTGGCAACTAGCGGGGGGGCAATGGATACGCAGTATTTT. This encodes CASSLATSGGAMDTQYF.